This T cell receptor beta chain was sequenced for a study of glioma-infiltrating T cells after dendritic cell vaccination. In the study overall: Autologous tumor lysate was loaded overnight onto monocyte-derived dendritic cells grown about 7 days with IL-4 and GM-CSF.

Input was about 2 ug genomic DNA, or all available if less. Primers: 60 V beta forward and 13 J beta reverse. Sequencing was performed with immunoSEQ multiplex PCR; in TCRdb, only in-frame clones are kept and a portion is missing. This table has about 21,000 clones, about four fifths appearing once. The CDR3 has 14 residues. V lost 1 base and J lost 5, with 11 bases in between. Germline lookup yields CDR1 MGHDK and CDR2 SYGVNS. All glioblastoma patients lacked an isocitrate dehydrogenase mutation. The V gene is TRBV25-1, the J gene TRBJ2-5; no firm D call. This receptor was obtained from a human donor with glioblastoma. The sequencing used blood, collected before dendritic cell vaccination. The CDR3 region is CASSELRERETQYF. CDR3 DNA: TGTGCCAGCAGTGAATTGCGCGAGAGGGAGACCCAGTACTTC.